The 24 T cell receptor beta chains reported below all come from one sample, sequenced in a study of T-cell memory formation after mild COVID-19. MiXCR, applied by TCRdb to the 5' RACE reads, yields one record per CDR3 protein. The sample carries about 130,000 distinct CDR3 sequences, about a sixth recorded once. Sequenced material: PBMCs or a T cell subset sorted from them (not recorded which). The receptors come from a man aged 18 to 30 who had mild COVID-19 (a few samples of this study predate the infection). Cell type and time point are not known.

The V gene is TRBV10-3, the J gene TRBJ2-7, with D possibly TRBD1 on 6 matching bases. Germline loops: CDR1 ENHRY, CDR2 SYGVKD. Between the trimmed V and J ends, which lost 7 bases and 5 bases, there was a span of 15 bases. The CDR3 extends over 13 amino acids. The CDR3 is CAIMGAGIHEQYV. In nucleotides, the CDR3 is TGTGCCATCATGGGGGCTGGGATCCACGAGCAGTACGTC.

Only a few counts were recorded for this clonotype. The gene calls are TRBV5-6 and TRBJ1-1; TRBD1 might be the D (6 bases). CDR3 size: 14 residues. CDR1 and CDR2 (germline): SGHDT, YYEEEE. Trimming shortened V by 5 bases and J by 4 bases, and 15 bases separated the two germline ends. This CDR3 reads CASRYFQGITEAFF. In DNA, the CDR3 is TGTGCCAGCAGGTATTTTCAGGGGATCACTGAAGCTTTCTTT. The full variable domain, with the rest looked up from reference TRBV5-6 and TRBJ1-1, is DAGVTQSPTHLIKTRGQQVTLRCSPKSGHDTVSWYQQALGQGPQFIFQYYEEEERQRGNFPDRFSGHQFPNYSSELNVNALLLGDSALYLCASRYFQGITEAFFGQGTRLTVV.

V is TRBV20-1 and J is TRBJ1-5; 7 bases are shared with TRBD1. Per germline, CDR1 DFQATT and CDR2 SNEGSKA (reference sequence). CDR3 length equals 13 residues. J was trimmed by 7 bases and V by 2 bases; bases with no gene match: 5. The CDR3 coding sequence is TGCAGTGCTAGACCAGGGGGAGGGCAGCCCCAGCATTTT. Amino acids: CSARPGGGQPQHF.

The chain combines TRBV12-3 or TRBV12-4 with TRBJ2-5; 8 bases line up with TRBD1. This CDR3 spans 13 amino acids. V was pared by 8 bases and J by 3 bases, with 5 bases of the junction left unmatched. The CDR3 here is CASALDREETQYF. DNA for the CDR3: TGTGCCAGCGCGTTGGACAGGGAAGAGACCCAGTACTTC.

J is TRBJ2-2 and V is TRBV5-1; D may be TRBD1 (5 bases). Germline CDR1 and CDR2: SGHRS and YFSETQ. V gave up 0 bases and J gave up 4 bases, with 13 bases separating them. This CDR3 has 16 residues. CDR3 DNA: TGCGCCAGCAGCTTGGGCGCTTTAGGGGTCACCGGGGAGCTGTTTTTT. Translation: CASSLGALGVTGELFF. Combining the CDR3 with reference TRBV5-1 and TRBJ2-2 gives the whole variable domain KAGVTQTPRYLIKTRGQQVTLSCSPISGHRSVSWYQQTPGQGLQFLFEYFSETQRNKGNFPGRFSGRQFSNSRSEMNVSTLELGDSALYLCASSLGALGVTGELFFGEGSRLTVL.

This clonotype was counted between two and nine times. This chain links TRBV20-1 with TRBJ1-6; 10 bases match TRBD1. CDR3 size: 16 residues. J lost 10 bases, V lost 0 bases, and 9 bases had no gene match. Germline values: CDR1 DFQATT, CDR2 SNEGSKA (reference sequence). The CDR3 nucleotides are TGCAGTGCTAGAGATGGAGGACAGGGGGATTACTCACCCCTCCACTTT. This translates into CSARDGGQGDYSPLHF.

This clonotype was counted ten times or more. The CDR3 region has the DNA TGCGCCAGCAGCTTGGGAGACACGAACAATCAGCCCCAGCATTTT. Amino acids: CASSLGDTNNQPQHF. This rearrangement joins TRBV5-1 to TRBJ1-5, with D uncertain. The germline V gene has CDR1 SGHRS and CDR2 YFSETQ. This CDR3 contains 15 residues. Trimming shortened V by 0 bases and J by 3 bases, and 10 bases separated the two germline ends.

This clonotype has a handful of counts. The rearrangement links TRBV12-3 or TRBV12-4 to TRBJ1-1, with a possible D match to TRBD1 (5 bases). V was shortened by 4 bases and J by 4 bases, with 16 bases between the two germline ends. The CDR3 loop spans 15 amino acids. The CDR3 region is CASSSQGVRGTEAFF. The CDR3 DNA reads TGTGCCAGCAGTTCCCAGGGAGTACGTGGCACTGAAGCTTTCTTT.

The chain uses TRBV7-9 and TRBJ1-2, with a possible D match to TRBD1 (5 bases). Trimming cost V 1 base and J 8 bases, with 17 bases left between them. CDR3 size: 15 residues. Germline lookup yields CDR1 SEHNR and CDR2 FQNEAQ (reference sequence). CDR3 bases: TGTGCCAGCAGCTTAGAAGGCAGGGCGGAAGGCGGCTACACCTTC. It encodes CASSLEGRAEGGYTF.

The chain combines TRBV24-1 with TRBJ2-7, with 8 bases aligning to TRBD2. V was clipped by 5 bases and J by 2 bases; unmatched bases: 10. Germline V gene lookup returns CDR1 KGHDR and CDR2 SFDVKD. This CDR3 is built from 16 residues. CDR3 bases: TGTGCCACCAGTGTCCCAACCGGGACTAGAACCTACGAGCAGTACTTC. This sequence encodes CATSVPTGTRTYEQYF.

V is TRBV15 and J is TRBJ1-4; D is undetermined. Per germline, CDR1 LNHNV and CDR2 YYDKDF (reference sequence). The CDR3 runs to 13 residues. The V end lost 5 bases, the J end lost 3 bases, and 7 bases lay between the germline ends. CDR3 nucleotides: TGTGCCACCAGCTATGGACCTAATGAAAAACTGTTTTTT. It yields the protein CATSYGPNEKLFF.

This clonotype was detected ten times or more. The chain employs TRBV6-5 and TRBJ1-1, with D possibly matching TRBD1 (6 bases). This CDR3 region has 12 residues. V lost 6 bases and J 4 bases, leaving 9 bases between the germline ends. Per the germline V gene, CDR1 is MNHEY and CDR2 is SVGAGI. CDR3 bases: TGTGCCAGCAGAAGGGGGGCCACTGAAGCTTTCTTT. Amino acids: CASRRGATEAFF.

This clonotype was counted between two and nine times. The V and J genes are TRBV5-1 and TRBJ2-3; 9 nucleotides agree with TRBD2. Germline V gene lookup returns CDR1 SGHRS and CDR2 YFSETQ. J gave up 3 bases and V 2 bases, and 1 base lay outside the gene matches. The CDR3 sequence is 14 residues long. CDR3 residues: CASSFLAGTDTQYF. DNA of the CDR3: TGCGCCAGCAGCTTCCTAGCGGGGACAGATACGCAGTATTTT.

At least ten counts were recorded for this clonotype. V and J are TRBV20-1 and TRBJ2-6; D is unclear. This CDR3 contains 16 residues. Germline lookup yields CDR1 DFQATT and CDR2 SNEGSKA (reference sequence). Trimming pared 1 base from V and 0 bases from J, leaving 10 bases between. CDR3 sequence (DNA): TGCAGTGCTAGAGGTCTGGGAAGCTCTGGGGCCAACGTCCTGACTTTC. This translates into CSARGLGSSGANVLTF.

This clonotype was counted between two and nine times. The chain couples TRBV20-1 to TRBJ1-5; possibly TRBD1 for D (6 bases). The V gene lost 2 bases and the J gene lost 4 bases, with 15 bases spanning the gap. CDR3 length: 15 amino acids. The germline V gene has CDR1 DFQATT and CDR2 SNEGSKA (reference sequence). DNA for the CDR3: TGCAGTGCTAGAAGGGAATTACAGGGAAATCAGCCCCAGCATTTT. Its translation: CSARRELQGNQPQHF.

This clonotype was observed a few times. The rearrangement joins TRBV7-2 to TRBJ1-2, with D hard to call. Germline lookup yields CDR1 SGHTA and CDR2 FQGNSA. Trimming took off 1 base at V and 13 bases at J, with 16 bases between the two ends. The CDR3 consists of 13 residues. In DNA form, the CDR3 reads TGTGCCAGCAGCTTAGAGTCCCAGGCCGGTGGCACCTTC. This sequence encodes CASSLESQAGGTF.

CDR3 coding DNA: TGCAGTGCTGGCCCCGGGGGTAGGGGCTATGGCTACACCTTC. This gives the protein CSAGPGGRGYGYTF. The V call is TRBV20-1, the J call TRBJ1-2; weak D call: TRBD1 (5 bases). Germline V gives CDR1 DFQATT, CDR2 SNEGSKA (reference sequence). The CDR3 is 14 residues long. Trimming cost V 5 bases and J 4 bases, with 17 bases left between them.

This chain links TRBV20-1 with TRBJ2-6; D is uncertain. The length of the CDR3 is 15 residues. CDR1 and CDR2 from the germline V gene are DFQATT and SNEGSKA (reference sequence). V was trimmed by 3 bases and J by 0 bases, leaving 9 bases between them. The CDR3, as DNA: TGCAGTGCTAGGGGCTTTAACTCTGGGGCCAACGTCCTGACTTTC. Residues: CSARGFNSGANVLTF.

This clonotype occurred a few times. J is TRBJ2-1 and V is TRBV9; maybe TRBD1 (6 bases). CDR3 size: 16 residues. Trimming cost V 0 bases and J 1 base, with 11 bases left between them. Germline loops: CDR1 SGDLS, CDR2 YYNGEE. CDR3 sequence: CASSVVPGVSYNEQFF. CDR3 DNA: TGTGCCAGCAGCGTAGTCCCAGGGGTATCCTACAATGAGCAGTTCTTC.

This sequence joins TRBV24-1 and TRBJ2-5; TRBD1 matches 9 bases. Germline V gives CDR1 KGHDR, CDR2 SFDVKD. The CDR3 contains 15 residues. Trimming at V came to 2 bases and at J to 5 bases, leaving 5 bases not matched to a gene. The CDR3 here is CATSDSPDRGETQYF. Written as DNA, the CDR3 is TGTGCCACCAGTGATTCCCCGGACAGGGGCGAGACCCAGTACTTC.

This clonotype has more than one count but fewer than ten. This chain links TRBV4-1 with TRBJ2-1; 11 nucleotides agree with TRBD1. Trimming at V came to 4 bases and at J to 4 bases, leaving 6 bases not matched to a gene. The length of the CDR3 is 16 residues. Germline V gene data show CDR1 as MGHRA and CDR2 as YSYEKL. This CDR3 is CASSLGQGAMYNEQFF. The CDR3, as DNA: TGCGCCAGCAGCCTCGGACAGGGGGCGATGTACAATGAGCAGTTCTTC.

In its sample, this clonotype was seen a few times. A clone one base away is much larger, so this may be a read error. This sequence joins TRBV7-9 and TRBJ2-1; the D gene is possibly TRBD2 (6 bases). CDR1 and CDR2 (germline): SEHNR, FQNEAQ (reference sequence). This CDR3 is 13 amino acids long. The CDR3 bases are TGTGCCAGCAGGGGGGACTCCTACAATGAGCAGTCCTTC. Translated, it gives CASRGDSYNEQSF.

J is TRBJ2-2 and V is TRBV5-1; D uncertain. The CDR3 runs to 14 residues. Trimming left V 0 bases short and J 7 bases short, with 10 bases between. Germline CDR1 SGHRS, CDR2 YFSETQ. The DNA of the CDR3 is TGCGCCAGCAGCTTGGAAAGTTGGGACGGGGAGCTGTTTTTT. This gives the protein CASSLESWDGELFF.

The chain employs TRBV4-2 and TRBJ2-3; D remains ambiguous. This CDR3 has 14 residues. Deletions cut 0 bases from V and 0 bases from J, with 4 bases between. The germline V gene encodes CDR1 LGHNA and CDR2 YNFKEQ. This chain's CDR3 is CASSQEGSTDTQYF. Written as DNA, the CDR3 is TGTGCCAGCAGCCAAGAGGGGAGCACAGATACGCAGTATTTT.